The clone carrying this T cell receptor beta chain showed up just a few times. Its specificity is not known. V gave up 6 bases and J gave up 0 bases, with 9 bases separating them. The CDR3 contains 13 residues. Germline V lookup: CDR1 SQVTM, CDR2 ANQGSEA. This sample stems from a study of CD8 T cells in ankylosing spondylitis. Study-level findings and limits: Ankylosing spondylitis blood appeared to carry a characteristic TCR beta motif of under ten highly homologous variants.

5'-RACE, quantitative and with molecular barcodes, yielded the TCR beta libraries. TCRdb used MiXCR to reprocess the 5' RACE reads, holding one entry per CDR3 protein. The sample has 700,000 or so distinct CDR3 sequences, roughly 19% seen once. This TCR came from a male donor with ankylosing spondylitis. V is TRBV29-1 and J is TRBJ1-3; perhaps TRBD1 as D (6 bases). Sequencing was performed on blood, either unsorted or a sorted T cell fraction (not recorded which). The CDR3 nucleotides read TGCAGCGTCCGACAGGTCTCTGGAAACACCATATATTTT. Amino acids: CSVRQVSGNTIYF.